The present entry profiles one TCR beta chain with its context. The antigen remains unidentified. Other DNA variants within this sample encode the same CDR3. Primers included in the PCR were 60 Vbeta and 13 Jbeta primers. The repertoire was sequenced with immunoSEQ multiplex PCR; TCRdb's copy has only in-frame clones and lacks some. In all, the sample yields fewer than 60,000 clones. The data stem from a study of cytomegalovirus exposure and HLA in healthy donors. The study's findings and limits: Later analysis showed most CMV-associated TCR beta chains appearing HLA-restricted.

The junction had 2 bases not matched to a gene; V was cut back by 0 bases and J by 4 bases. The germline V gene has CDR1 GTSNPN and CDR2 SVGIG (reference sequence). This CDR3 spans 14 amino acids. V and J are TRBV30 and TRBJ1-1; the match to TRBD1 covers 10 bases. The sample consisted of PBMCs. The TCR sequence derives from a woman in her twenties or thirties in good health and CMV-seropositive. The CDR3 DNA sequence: TGTGCCTGGAGTGTGGGACAGGGGAGCACTGAAGCTTTCTTT. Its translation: CAWSVGQGSTEAFF.